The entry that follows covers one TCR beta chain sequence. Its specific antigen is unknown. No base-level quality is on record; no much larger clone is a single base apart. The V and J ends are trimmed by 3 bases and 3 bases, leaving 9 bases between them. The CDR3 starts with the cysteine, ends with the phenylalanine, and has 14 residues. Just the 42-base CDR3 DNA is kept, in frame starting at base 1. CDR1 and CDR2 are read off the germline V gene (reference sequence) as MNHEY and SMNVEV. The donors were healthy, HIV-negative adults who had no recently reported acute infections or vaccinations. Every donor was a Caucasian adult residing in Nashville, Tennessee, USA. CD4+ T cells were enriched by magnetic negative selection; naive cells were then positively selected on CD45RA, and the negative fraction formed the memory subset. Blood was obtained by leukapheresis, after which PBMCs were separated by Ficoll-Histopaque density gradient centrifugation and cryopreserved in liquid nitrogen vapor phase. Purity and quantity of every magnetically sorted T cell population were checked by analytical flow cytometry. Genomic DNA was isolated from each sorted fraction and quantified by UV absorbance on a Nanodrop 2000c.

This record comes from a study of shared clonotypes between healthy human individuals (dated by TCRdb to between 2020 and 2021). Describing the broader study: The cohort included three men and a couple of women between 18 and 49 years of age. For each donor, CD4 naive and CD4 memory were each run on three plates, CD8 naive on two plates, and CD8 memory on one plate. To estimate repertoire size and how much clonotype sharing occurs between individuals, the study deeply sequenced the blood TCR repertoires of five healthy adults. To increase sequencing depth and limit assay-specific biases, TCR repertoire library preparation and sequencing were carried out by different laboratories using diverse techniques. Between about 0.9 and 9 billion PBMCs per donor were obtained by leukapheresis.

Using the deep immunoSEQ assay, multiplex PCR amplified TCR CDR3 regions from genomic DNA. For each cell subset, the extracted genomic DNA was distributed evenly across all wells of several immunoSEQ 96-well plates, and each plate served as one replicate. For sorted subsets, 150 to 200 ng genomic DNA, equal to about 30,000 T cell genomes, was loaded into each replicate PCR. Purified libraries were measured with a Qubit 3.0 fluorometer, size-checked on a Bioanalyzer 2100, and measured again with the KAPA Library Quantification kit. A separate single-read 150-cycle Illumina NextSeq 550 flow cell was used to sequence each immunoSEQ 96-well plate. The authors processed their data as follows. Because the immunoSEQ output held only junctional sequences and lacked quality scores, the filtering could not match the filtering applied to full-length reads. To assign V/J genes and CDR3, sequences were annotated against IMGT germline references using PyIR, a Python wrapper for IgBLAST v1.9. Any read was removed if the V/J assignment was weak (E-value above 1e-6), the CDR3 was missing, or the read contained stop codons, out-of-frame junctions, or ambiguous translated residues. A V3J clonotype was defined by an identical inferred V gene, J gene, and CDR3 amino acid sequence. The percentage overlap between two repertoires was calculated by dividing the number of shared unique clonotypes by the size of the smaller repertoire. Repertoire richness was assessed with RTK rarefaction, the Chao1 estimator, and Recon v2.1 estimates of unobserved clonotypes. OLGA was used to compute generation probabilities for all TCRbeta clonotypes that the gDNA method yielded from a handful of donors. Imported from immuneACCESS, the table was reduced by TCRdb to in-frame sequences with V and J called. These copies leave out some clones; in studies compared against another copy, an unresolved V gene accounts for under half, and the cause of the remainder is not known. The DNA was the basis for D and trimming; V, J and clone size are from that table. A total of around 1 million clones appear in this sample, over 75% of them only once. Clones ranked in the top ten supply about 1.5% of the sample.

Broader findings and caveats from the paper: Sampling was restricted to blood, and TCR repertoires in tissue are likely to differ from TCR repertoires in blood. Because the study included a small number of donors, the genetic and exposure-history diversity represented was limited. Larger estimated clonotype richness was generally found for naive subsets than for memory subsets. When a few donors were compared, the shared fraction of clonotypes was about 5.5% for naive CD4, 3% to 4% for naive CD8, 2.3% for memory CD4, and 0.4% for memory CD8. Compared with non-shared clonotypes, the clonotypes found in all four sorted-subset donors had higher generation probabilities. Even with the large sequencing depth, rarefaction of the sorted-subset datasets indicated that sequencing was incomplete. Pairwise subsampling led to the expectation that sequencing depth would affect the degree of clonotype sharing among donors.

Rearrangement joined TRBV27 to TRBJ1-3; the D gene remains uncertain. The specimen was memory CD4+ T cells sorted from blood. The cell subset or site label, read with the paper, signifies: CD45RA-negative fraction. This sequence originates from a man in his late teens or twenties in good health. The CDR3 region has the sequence CASSLRKNGNTIYF. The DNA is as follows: TGTGCCAGCAGTTTGAGGAAGAATGGAAACACCATATATTTT.